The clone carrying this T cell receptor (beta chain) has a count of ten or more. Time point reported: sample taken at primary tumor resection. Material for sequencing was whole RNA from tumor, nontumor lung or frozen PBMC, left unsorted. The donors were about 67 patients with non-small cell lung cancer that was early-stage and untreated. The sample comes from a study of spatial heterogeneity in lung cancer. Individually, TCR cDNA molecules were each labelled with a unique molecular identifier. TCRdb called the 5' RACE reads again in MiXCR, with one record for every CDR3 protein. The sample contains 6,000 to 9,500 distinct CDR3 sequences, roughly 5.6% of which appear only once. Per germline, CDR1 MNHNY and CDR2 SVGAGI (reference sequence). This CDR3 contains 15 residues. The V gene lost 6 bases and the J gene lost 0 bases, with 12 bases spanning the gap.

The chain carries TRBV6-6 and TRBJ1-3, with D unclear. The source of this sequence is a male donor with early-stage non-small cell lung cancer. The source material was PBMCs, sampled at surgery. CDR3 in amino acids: CASSPGVNSGNTIYF. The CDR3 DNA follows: TGTGCCAGCAGCCCTGGGGTAAACTCTGGAAACACCATATATTTT.